One T cell receptor (beta chain) is described in this entry. In the authors' methods: Filtering of immunoSEQ junctional sequences could not match full-length read filtering. Using immunoSEQ multiplex PCR, the repertoire was profiled, and TCRdb retains in-frame clones only, with some absent. V, J and clone size derive from that table, while D and trimming were established from the DNA sequence. The sample includes some 2 million clones, about 95% of them seen just once. Germline lookup yields CDR1 GTSNPN and CDR2 SVGIG (reference sequence). CDR3 length: 15 amino acids. J gave up 5 bases and V 0 bases, and 9 bases lay outside the gene matches. The sample belongs to a study of shared clonotypes between healthy human individuals. Naive CD8 cells, CD45RO-negative and positively selected for CCR7, excluded terminally differentiated effector memory CD45RA+ cells. Every one of the donors was a Caucasian adult that lived in Nashville, Tennessee.

The sequenced sample was naive CD8+ T cells sorted from blood. The source is a man in his late teens or twenties in good health. The chain links TRBV30 to TRBJ2-7, with 8 bases aligning to TRBD1. CDR3 DNA sequence: TGTGCCTGGAGTGTGGTGGGTCAGGGGGCGAACGAGCAGTACTTC. It encodes CAWSVVGQGANEQYF. Using reference TRBV30 and TRBJ2-7 for the parts outside the CDR3, the full variable domain is SQTIHQWPATLVQPVGSPLSLECTVEGTSNPNLYWYRQAAGRGLQLLFYSVGIGQISSEVPQNLSASRPQDRQFILSSKKLLLSDSGFYLCAWSVVGQGANEQYFGPGTRLTVT.